This T cell receptor (beta chain) originates from a study of cytomegalovirus exposure and HLA in healthy donors. Findings and caveats of the study: Analysis was performed later, and it showed HLA-associated TCR beta chains to be more clonally expanded than equally common others. There were several of the most significant clusters that appeared linked to common viral pathogens in a later analysis.

Germline assignment: CDR1 LNHDA and CDR2 SQIVND (reference sequence). V lost 5 bases and J lost 0, with 11 bases in between. The CDR3 is 15 residues long. It was with 60 Vbeta and 13 Jbeta primers that the PCR ran. In the original analysis: In a later analysis, of approximately 81 million unique beta chains, about 10 million appeared in at least two donors. Using immunoSEQ multiplex PCR, the repertoire was profiled, and TCRdb retains in-frame clones only, with some absent. D and trimming come from the DNA, and the V and J calls and clone size come from that table. Of 100,000 or so clones in the sample, about 80% are singletons; the top ten hold approximately 2.2%. Comment on this clone: The antigen is undetermined.

V and J are TRBV19 and TRBJ2-1; D call uncertain. This TCR was recovered from a man aged 30 to 39 in good health and CMV-seronegative. Sequenced sample: PBMCs. This CDR3 is CASSSRKSSYNEQFF. The CDR3 nucleotides are TGTGCCAGTAGTTCGCGGAAAAGCTCCTACAATGAGCAGTTCTTC.